The sequence of this TCR beta chain was determined in a study of blood T cell repertoires in COVID-19. Participants spanned ages about 18 to 90 years and resided in 20 to 30 US areas. Note on this clone: Its ends do not fully match the called genes, so a read error is possible.

This CDR3 spans 13 amino acids. The germline gives CDR1 KGHDR, CDR2 SFDVKD. Sequencing was performed with immunoSEQ multiplex PCR; in TCRdb, only in-frame clones are kept and a portion is missing. The profile covers under 250,000 clones, with approximately 83% appearing a single time and about 3.2% taken by the ten largest. Sequenced sample: PBMCs or T cells enriched from blood (not recorded which). This chain links TRBV24-1 with TRBJ1-6, with a possible D match to TRBD1 (6 bases). This clonotype was obtained from a woman aged 55 to 70 who had recovered from COVID-19. The CDR3 coding sequence is TGTGCCACCAGTAGGGGGTATATTTCACCCCTCCACTTT. It translates to CATSRGYISPLHF.